This T cell receptor beta chain was recovered during a study of blood T cell repertoires in COVID-19 (TCRdb year 2020). Study-wide context: Collaborator samples came from the United States, Italy and Spain and covered acute and convalescent phases of COVID-19. The material from the prospective study consisted of cDNA or gDNA derived from T cells, B-cell-depleted T cells, or PBMCs. The dataset comprised deeply sampled blood TCRbeta repertoires from subjects exposed to, actively infected with, or recovered from COVID-19. The repertoires were released in a freely available public database meant as a resource for research on the immune response to SARS-CoV-2. The samples were drawn from two sources: the first 160 participants of the ongoing ImmuneRACE study, and fewer than 1,500 subjects contributed by 6 global collaborators. Nearly every sample came with metadata listing a de-identified subject ID, COVID-19 status, age in years and sex. Where available, HLA class I and class II types were taken from metadata supplied by the sample provider and were not determined by assay-based typing.

CDR1 SGHTA and CDR2 FQGNSA were looked up in the germline V gene. The CDR3, cysteine through phenylalanine, is 14 amino acids long. Just CDR3 DNA is preserved here, 42 bases in frame from base 1. V trim: 5 bases; J trim: 4 bases; unmatched bases: 5. The paper as a whole reports these results and caveats: How much clinical and demographic metadata was included differed by source and by participant, and the metadata was provided uncurated.

TCRbeta CDR3 regions were amplified from genomic DNA using the immunoSEQ Assay, a bias-controlled multiplex PCR. The published analysis was carried out like this. Nucleated cell counts per sample were estimated from amplification of reference gene primers within the assay. To quantify the absolute abundance of each unique TCRbeta CDR3 rearrangement, sequence reads were collapsed and filtered. For each sample, productive Simpson clonality was calculated as the square root of Simpson's diversity index across productive rearrangements. This is the immuneACCESS table as TCRdb keeps it, with only in-frame sequences that have V and J called. A part of the clones is gone; compared with another copy, unresolved V genes explain less than half, and the rest is unexplained. D and trimming were read from the DNA, whereas the V and J calls and clone size are those reported in that table. The sample records approximately 200,000 clones, 82% of which are singletons. The ten top clones hold approximately 12% of the sample.

Participants in the prospective study were aged roughly 18 to 100 years, lived in about two dozen United States geographic areas, and enrolled through a virtual design. To assign participants to cohorts, the prospective study relied on clinical history that participants themselves reported in a screening survey and a study questionnaire. Recovered participants in ImmuneRACE Cohort 3 were defined as having two consecutive negative NP/OP PCR tests, clearance from a healthcare professional, or resolution of symptoms. In the prospective study, mobile phlebotomists collected whole blood, serum and a nasopharyngeal or oropharyngeal swab from each participant. Over a roughly two-month period, participants in the prospective study had the option of providing additional blood draws and questionnaires. Blood samples from the prospective study were shipped frozen or at room temperature prior to DNA extraction.

Regarding this clone: Its target antigen remains unknown. No base quality values were provided; no much bigger clone lies one nucleotide off.

The chain employs TRBV7-2 and TRBJ2-5, and TRBD2 matches 9 of the central bases. The TCR was taken from a man between 40 and 49 years old who had recovered from COVID-19. The sample was PBMCs or T cells enriched from blood (not recorded which). The CDR3 region: CASSLGTSRETQYF. The DNA is as follows: TGTGCCAGCAGCCTCGGGACTAGCAGAGAGACCCAGTACTTC.